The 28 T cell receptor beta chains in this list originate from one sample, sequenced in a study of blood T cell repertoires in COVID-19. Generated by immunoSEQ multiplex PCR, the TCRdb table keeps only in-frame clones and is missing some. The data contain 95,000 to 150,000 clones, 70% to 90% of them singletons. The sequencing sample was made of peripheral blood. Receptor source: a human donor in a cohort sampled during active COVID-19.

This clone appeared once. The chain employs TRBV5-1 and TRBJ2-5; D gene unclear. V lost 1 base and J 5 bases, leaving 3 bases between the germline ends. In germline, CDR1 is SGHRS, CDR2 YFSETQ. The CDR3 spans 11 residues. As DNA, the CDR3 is TGCGCCAGCAGCTTGTCTGAGACCCAGTACTTC. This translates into CASSLSETQYF.

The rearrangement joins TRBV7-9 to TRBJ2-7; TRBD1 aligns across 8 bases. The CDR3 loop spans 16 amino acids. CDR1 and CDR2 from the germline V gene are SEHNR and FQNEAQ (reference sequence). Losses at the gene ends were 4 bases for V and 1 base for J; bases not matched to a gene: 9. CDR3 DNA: TGTGCCAGCAGCTCCAACTCGGGACAGGTTTCCTACGAGCAGTACTTC. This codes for CASSSNSGQVSYEQYF.

For the CDR3, the DNA is TGTGCCAGCTCGCAGGGGACAGGGAACTATGGCTACACCTTC. Translating gives CASSQGTGNYGYTF. The chain combines TRBV18 with TRBJ1-2, with 9 bases lining up with TRBD1. Germline V CDR1 and CDR2: KGHSH, LQKENI. V was pared by 6 bases and J by 2 bases, with 4 bases of the junction left unmatched. This CDR3 has 14 amino acids.

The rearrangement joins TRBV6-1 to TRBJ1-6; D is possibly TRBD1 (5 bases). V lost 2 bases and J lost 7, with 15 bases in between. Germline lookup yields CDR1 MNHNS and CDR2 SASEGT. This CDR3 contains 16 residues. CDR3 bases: TGTGCCAGCAGTGAAATCGGGGGGACGGGGAATTCACCCCTCCACTTT. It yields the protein CASSEIGGTGNSPLHF.

The chain's CDR3 is CASSQSPKGQGRETQYF. The CDR3 DNA reads as TGTGCCAGCAGCCAATCTCCAAAGGGACAGGGGCGAGAGACCCAGTACTTC. The rearrangement joins TRBV16 to TRBJ2-5; 10 bases align to TRBD1. The CDR3 contains 17 residues. V shed 0 bases and J 4 bases; nucleotides not matched to a gene: 8. Germline V gives CDR1 KGHSY, CDR2 FQNENV.

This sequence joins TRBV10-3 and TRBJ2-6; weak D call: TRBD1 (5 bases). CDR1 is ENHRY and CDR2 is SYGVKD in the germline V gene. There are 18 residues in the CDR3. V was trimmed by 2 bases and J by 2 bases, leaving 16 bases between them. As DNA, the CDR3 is TGTGCCATCAGTGAGGATAACCCTCAGGGTACTGGGGCCAACGTCCTGACTTTC. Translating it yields CAISEDNPQGTGANVLTF.

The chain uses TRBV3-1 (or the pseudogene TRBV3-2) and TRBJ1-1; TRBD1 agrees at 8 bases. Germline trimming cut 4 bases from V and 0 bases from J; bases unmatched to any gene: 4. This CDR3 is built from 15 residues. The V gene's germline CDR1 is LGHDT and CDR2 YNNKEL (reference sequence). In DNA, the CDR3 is TGTGCCAGCAGCCGACCGGGACAGGTGAACACTGAAGCTTTCTTT. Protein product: CASSRPGQVNTEAFF.

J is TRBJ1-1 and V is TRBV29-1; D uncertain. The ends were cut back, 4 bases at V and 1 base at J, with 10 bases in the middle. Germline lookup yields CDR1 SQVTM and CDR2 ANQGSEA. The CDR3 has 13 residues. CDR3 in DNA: TGCAGCGTTGGAATTCGACAGAACACTGAAGCTTTCTTT. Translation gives CSVGIRQNTEAFF.

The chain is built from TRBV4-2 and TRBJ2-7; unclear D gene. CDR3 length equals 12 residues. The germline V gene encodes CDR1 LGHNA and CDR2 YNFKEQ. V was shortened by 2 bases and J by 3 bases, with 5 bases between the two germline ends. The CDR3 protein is CASSQTGYEQYF. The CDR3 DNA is TGTGCCAGCAGCCAAACCGGCTACGAGCAGTACTTC.

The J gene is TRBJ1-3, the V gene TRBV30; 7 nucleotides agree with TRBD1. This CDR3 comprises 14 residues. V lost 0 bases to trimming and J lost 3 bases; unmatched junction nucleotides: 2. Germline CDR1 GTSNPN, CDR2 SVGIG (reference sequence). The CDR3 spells CAWSVGGGGNTIYF. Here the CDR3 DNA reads TGTGCCTGGAGTGTAGGGGGCGGTGGAAACACCATATATTTT.

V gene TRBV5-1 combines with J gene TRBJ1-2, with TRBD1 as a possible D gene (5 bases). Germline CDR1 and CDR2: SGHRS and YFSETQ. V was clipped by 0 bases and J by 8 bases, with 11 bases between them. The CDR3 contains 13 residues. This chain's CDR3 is CASSLVLGRGYTF. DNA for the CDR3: TGCGCCAGCAGCTTGGTTTTGGGGCGCGGCTACACCTTC.

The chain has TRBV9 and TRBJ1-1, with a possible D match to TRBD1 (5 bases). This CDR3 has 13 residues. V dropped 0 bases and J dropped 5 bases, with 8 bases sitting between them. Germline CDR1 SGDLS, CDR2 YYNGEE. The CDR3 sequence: CASSVGPGTEAFF. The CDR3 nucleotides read TGTGCCAGCAGCGTAGGTCCAGGGACTGAAGCTTTCTTT.

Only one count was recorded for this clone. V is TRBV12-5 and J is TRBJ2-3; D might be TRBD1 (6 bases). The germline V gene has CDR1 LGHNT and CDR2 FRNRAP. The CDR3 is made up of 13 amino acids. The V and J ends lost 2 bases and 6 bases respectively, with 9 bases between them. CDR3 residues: CASGLSGADTQYF. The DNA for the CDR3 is TGTGCTAGTGGTTTGTCAGGGGCGGATACGCAGTATTTT. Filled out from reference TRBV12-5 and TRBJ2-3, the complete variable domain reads DARVTQTPRHKVTEMGQEVTMRCQPILGHNTVFWYRQTMMQGLELLAYFRNRAPLDDSGMPKDRFSAEMPDATLATLKIQPSEPRDSAVYFCASGLSGADTQYFGPGTRLTVL.

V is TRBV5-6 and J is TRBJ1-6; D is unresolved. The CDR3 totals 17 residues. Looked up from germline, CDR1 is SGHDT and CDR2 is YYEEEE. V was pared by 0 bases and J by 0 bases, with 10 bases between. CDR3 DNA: TGTGCCAGCAGCTTGGGACTCCCGAGCTCCTATAATTCACCCCTCCACTTT. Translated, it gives CASSLGLPSSYNSPLHF.

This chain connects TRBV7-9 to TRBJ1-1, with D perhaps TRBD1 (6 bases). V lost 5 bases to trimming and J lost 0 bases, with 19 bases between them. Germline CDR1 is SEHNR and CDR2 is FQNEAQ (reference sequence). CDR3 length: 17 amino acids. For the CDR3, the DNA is TGTGCCAGCAGCATCTACTTGACAGGAGCAATGAACACTGAAGCTTTCTTT. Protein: CASSIYLTGAMNTEAFF.

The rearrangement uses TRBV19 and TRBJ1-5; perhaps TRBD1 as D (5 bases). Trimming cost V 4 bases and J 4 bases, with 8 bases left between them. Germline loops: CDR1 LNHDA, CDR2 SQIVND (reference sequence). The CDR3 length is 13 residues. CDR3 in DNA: TGTGCCAGTAGTAGACAGCTAAATCAGCCCCAGCATTTT. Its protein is CASSRQLNQPQHF.

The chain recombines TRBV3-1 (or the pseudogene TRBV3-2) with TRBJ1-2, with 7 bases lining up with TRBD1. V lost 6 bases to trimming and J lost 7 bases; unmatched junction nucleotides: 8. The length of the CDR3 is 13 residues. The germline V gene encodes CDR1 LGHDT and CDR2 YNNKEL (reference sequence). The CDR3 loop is CASSPPGGGGYTF. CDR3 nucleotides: TGTGCCAGCAGTCCCCCAGGGGGAGGTGGCTACACCTTC.

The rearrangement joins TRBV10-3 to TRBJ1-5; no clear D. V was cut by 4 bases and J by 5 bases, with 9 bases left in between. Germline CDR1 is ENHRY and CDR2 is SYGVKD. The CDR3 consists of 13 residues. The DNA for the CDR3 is TGTGCCATCAGTGTAGTCTCTGATCAGCCCCAGCATTTT. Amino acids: CAISVVSDQPQHF.

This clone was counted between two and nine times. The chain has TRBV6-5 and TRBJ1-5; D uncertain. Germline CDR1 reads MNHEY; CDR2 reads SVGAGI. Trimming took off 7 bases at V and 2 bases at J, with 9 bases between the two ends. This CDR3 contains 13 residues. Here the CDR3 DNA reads TGTGCCAGCACCCTTGCGGGCAATCAGCCCCAGCATTTT. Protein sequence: CASTLAGNQPQHF.

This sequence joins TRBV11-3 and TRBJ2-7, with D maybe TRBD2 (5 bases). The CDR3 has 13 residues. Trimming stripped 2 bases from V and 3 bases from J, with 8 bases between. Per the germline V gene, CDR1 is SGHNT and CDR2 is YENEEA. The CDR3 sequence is CASSLYGDYEQYF. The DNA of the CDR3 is TGTGCCAGCAGCTTATACGGGGACTACGAGCAGTACTTC.

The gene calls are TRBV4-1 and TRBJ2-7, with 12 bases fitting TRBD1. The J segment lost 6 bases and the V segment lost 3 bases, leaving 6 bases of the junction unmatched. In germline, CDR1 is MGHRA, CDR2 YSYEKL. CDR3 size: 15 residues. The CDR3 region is CASSQDGTGGVEQYF. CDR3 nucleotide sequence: TGCGCCAGCAGCCAGGACGGGACAGGGGGCGTCGAGCAGTACTTC.

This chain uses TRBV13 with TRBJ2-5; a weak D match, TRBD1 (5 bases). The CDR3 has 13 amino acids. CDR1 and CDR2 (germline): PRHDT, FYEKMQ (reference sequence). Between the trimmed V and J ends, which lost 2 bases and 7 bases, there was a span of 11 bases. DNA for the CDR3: TGTGCCAGCAGCTTAAAGGGGAAGATGACCCAGTACTTC. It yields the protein CASSLKGKMTQYF. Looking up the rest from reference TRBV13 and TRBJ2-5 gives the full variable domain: AAGVIQSPRHLIKEKRETATLKCYPIPRHDTVYWYQQGPGQDPQFLISFYEKMQSDKGSIPDRFSAQQFSDYHSELNMSSLELGDSALYFCASSLKGKMTQYFGPGTRLLVL.

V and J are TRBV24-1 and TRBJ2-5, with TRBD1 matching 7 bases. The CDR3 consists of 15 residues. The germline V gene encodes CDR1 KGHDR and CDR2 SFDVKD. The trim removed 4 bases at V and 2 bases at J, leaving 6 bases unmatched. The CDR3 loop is CATSEPKQGQETQYF. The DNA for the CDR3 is TGTGCCACCAGTGAACCAAAACAGGGGCAAGAGACCCAGTACTTC.

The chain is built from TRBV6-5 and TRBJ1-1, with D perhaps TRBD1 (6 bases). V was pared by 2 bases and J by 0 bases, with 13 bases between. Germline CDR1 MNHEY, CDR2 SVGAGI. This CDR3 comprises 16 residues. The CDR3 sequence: CASSYPRQVLNTEAFF. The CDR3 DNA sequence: TGTGCCAGCAGTTACCCCCGACAGGTATTGAACACTGAAGCTTTCTTT.

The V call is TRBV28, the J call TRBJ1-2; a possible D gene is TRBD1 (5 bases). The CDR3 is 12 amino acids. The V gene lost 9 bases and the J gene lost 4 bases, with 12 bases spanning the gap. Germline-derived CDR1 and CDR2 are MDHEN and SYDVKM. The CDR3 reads CASSPDIYGYTF. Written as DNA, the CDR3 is TGTGCCAGTTCACCGGACATCTATGGCTACACCTTC.

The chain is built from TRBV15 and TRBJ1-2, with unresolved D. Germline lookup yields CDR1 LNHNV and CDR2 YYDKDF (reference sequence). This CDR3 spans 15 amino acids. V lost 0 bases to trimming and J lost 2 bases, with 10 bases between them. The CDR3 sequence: CATSRDRGRNYGYTF. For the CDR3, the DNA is TGTGCCACCAGCAGAGATCGTGGCAGGAACTATGGCTACACCTTC.

CDR3: CASSAEGIEQYF. The CDR3 DNA is TGTGCCAGTAGTGCGGAGGGCATCGAGCAGTACTTC. This chain connects TRBV19 to TRBJ2-7, with D tentatively TRBD2 (6 bases). The CDR3 loop spans 12 amino acids. Germline CDR1 and CDR2: LNHDA and SQIVND (reference sequence). V was trimmed by 5 bases and J by 6 bases, leaving 11 bases between them. Looking up the rest from reference TRBV19 and TRBJ2-7 gives the full variable domain: DGGITQSPKYLFRKEGQNVTLSCEQNLNHDAMYWYRQDPGQGLRLIYYSQIVNDFQKGDIAEGYSVSREKKESFPLTVTSAQKNPTAFYLCASSAEGIEQYFGPGTRLTVT.

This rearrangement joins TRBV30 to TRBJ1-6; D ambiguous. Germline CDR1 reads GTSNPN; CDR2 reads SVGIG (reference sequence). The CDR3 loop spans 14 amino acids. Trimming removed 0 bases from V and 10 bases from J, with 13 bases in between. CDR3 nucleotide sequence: TGTGCCTGGAGTGTACTGACAAGAGAATCACCCCTCCACTTT. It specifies CAWSVLTRESPLHF. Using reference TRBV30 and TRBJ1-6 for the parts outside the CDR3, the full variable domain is SQTIHQWPATLVQPVGSPLSLECTVEGTSNPNLYWYRQAAGRGLQLLFYSVGIGQISSEVPQNLSASRPQDRQFILSSKKLLLSDSGFYLCAWSVLTRESPLHFGNGTRLTVT.